This TCR beta chain was documented in a study of T cell clonality in common variable immunodeficiency. The CDR3 runs 20 residues. Losses at the gene ends were 5 bases for V and 2 bases for J; bases not matched to a gene: 13. CDR1 and CDR2 from the germline V gene are KGHDR and SFDVKD. This clone was detected ten times or more. The read ends 3 residues shy of where the CDR3 ends; the end is completed using the germline J gene. This table comes from immunoSEQ multiplex PCR, and its TCRdb copy is limited to in-frame clones, with some not included. Captured here are roughly 60,000 clones, none seen once; the top ten comprise over 1.5%.

Sequenced sample: peripheral blood mononuclear cells. The rearrangement links TRBV24-1 to TRBJ2-1; 14 bases match TRBD2. This clonotype was obtained from a person aged 18 to 69 in good health. This CDR3 reads CATSGDPGLAGDSPYNEQFF. Partial CDR3 DNA: TGTGCCACCAGTGGGGATCCGGGACTAGCGGGAGACTCACCCTACAATGAG.